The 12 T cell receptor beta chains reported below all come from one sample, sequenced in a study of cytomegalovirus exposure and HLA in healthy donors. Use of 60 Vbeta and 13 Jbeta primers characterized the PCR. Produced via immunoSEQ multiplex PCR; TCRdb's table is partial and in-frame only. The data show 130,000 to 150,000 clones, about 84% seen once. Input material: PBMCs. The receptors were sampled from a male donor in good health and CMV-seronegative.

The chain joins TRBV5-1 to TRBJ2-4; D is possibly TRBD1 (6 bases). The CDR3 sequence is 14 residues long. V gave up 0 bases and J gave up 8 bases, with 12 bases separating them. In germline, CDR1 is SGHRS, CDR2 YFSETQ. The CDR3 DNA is TGCGCCAGCAGCTTGGGGGCAGGGGCGGACATTCAGTACTTC. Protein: CASSLGAGADIQYF.

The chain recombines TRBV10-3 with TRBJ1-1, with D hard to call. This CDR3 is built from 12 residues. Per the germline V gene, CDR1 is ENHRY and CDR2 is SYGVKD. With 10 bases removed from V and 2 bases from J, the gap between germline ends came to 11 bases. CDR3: CASGRTNTEAFF. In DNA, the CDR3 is TGTGCCAGTGGACGGACTAACACTGAAGCTTTCTTT.

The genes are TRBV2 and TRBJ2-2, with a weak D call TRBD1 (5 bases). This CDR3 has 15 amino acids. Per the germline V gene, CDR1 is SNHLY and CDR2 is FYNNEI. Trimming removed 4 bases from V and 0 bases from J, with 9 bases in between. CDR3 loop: CASSVVTANTGELFF. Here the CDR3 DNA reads TGTGCCAGCAGTGTTGTGACAGCGAACACCGGGGAGCTGTTTTTT.

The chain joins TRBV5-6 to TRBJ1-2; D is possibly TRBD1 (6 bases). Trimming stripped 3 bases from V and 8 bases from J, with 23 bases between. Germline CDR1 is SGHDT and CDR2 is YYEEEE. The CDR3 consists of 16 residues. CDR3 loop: CASSYPTTGQVFGYTF. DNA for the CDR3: TGTGCCAGCAGCTACCCGACTACAGGGCAAGTTTTCGGCTACACCTTC.

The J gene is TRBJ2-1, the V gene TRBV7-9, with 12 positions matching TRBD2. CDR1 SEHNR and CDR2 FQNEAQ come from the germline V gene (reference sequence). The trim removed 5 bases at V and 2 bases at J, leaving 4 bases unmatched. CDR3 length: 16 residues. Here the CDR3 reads CASSPRTSGAYNEQFF. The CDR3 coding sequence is TGTGCCAGCAGCCCACGGACTAGCGGGGCCTACAATGAGCAGTTCTTC.

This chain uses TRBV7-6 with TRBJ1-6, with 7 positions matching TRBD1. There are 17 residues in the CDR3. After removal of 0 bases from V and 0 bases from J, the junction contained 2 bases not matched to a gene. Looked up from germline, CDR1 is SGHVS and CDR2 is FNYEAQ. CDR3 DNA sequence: TGTGCCAGCAGCTTAGCGGGACAGTTCTCCTATAATTCACCCCTCCACTTT. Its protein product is CASSLAGQFSYNSPLHF.

The CDR3 is CAISEGGRTQYF. CDR3 nucleotides: TGTGCCATCAGTGAAGGCGGGAGGACGCAGTACTTC. V usage is TRBV10-3 and J usage is TRBJ2-5, with 8 bases matching TRBD2. The V and J ends lost 3 bases and 11 bases, in that order; junction bases with no gene match: 5. The germline V gene encodes CDR1 ENHRY and CDR2 SYGVKD. CDR3 length equals 12 residues.

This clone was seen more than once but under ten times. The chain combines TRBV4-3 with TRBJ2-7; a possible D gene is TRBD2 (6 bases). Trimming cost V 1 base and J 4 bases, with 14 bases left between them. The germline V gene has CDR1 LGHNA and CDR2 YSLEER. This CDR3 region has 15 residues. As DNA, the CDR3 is TGCGCCAGCAGCCAAGGGGGACCCGGGGGATACGAGCAGTACTTC. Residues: CASSQGGPGGYEQYF.

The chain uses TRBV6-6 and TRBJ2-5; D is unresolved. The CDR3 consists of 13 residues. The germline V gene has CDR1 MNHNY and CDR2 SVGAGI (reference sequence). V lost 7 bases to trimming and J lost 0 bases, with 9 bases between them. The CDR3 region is CASMRRDQETQYF. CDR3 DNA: TGTGCCAGCATGAGACGGGACCAAGAGACCCAGTACTTC.

CDR3 DNA sequence: TGCGCCAGCATGACTAGCGGGGTCACAGATACGCAGTATTTT. It codes for CASMTSGVTDTQYF. The V call is TRBV5-1, the J call TRBJ2-3; 11 bases are shared with TRBD2. CDR3 length: 14 residues. V shed 6 bases, J shed 2 bases, and the junction held 2 bases outside the gene matches. The germline CDR1 and CDR2 sequences are SGHRS and YFSETQ. Full variable domain (rest looked up from reference TRBV5-1 and TRBJ2-3): KAGVTQTPRYLIKTRGQQVTLSCSPISGHRSVSWYQQTPGQGLQFLFEYFSETQRNKGNFPGRFSGRQFSNSRSEMNVSTLELGDSALYLCASMTSGVTDTQYFGPGTRLTVL.

CDR3: CASGQGLAGIYEQYF. In nucleotides, the CDR3 is TGTGCTAGTGGTCAGGGACTAGCGGGGATCTACGAGCAGTACTTC. V usage is TRBV12-5 and J usage is TRBJ2-7; 13 nucleotides line up with TRBD2. The CDR3 runs 15 residues. The V gene's germline CDR1 is LGHNT and CDR2 FRNRAP. The V and J ends lost 5 bases and 3 bases, in that order; junction bases with no gene match: 4.

The CDR3 protein is CASSEIRGLILVGDDEQFF. CDR3 nucleotide sequence: TGCGCCAGCAGTGAGATCAGGGGGCTTATACTAGTCGGTGACGATGAGCAGTTCTTC. The V call is TRBV10-1, the J call TRBJ2-1, with 8 bases fitting TRBD1. Germline V lookup: CDR1 WNHNN, CDR2 SYGVQD (reference sequence). The CDR3 contains 19 residues. The V segment lost 2 bases and the J segment 8 bases; nucleotides outside the gene matches: 20.